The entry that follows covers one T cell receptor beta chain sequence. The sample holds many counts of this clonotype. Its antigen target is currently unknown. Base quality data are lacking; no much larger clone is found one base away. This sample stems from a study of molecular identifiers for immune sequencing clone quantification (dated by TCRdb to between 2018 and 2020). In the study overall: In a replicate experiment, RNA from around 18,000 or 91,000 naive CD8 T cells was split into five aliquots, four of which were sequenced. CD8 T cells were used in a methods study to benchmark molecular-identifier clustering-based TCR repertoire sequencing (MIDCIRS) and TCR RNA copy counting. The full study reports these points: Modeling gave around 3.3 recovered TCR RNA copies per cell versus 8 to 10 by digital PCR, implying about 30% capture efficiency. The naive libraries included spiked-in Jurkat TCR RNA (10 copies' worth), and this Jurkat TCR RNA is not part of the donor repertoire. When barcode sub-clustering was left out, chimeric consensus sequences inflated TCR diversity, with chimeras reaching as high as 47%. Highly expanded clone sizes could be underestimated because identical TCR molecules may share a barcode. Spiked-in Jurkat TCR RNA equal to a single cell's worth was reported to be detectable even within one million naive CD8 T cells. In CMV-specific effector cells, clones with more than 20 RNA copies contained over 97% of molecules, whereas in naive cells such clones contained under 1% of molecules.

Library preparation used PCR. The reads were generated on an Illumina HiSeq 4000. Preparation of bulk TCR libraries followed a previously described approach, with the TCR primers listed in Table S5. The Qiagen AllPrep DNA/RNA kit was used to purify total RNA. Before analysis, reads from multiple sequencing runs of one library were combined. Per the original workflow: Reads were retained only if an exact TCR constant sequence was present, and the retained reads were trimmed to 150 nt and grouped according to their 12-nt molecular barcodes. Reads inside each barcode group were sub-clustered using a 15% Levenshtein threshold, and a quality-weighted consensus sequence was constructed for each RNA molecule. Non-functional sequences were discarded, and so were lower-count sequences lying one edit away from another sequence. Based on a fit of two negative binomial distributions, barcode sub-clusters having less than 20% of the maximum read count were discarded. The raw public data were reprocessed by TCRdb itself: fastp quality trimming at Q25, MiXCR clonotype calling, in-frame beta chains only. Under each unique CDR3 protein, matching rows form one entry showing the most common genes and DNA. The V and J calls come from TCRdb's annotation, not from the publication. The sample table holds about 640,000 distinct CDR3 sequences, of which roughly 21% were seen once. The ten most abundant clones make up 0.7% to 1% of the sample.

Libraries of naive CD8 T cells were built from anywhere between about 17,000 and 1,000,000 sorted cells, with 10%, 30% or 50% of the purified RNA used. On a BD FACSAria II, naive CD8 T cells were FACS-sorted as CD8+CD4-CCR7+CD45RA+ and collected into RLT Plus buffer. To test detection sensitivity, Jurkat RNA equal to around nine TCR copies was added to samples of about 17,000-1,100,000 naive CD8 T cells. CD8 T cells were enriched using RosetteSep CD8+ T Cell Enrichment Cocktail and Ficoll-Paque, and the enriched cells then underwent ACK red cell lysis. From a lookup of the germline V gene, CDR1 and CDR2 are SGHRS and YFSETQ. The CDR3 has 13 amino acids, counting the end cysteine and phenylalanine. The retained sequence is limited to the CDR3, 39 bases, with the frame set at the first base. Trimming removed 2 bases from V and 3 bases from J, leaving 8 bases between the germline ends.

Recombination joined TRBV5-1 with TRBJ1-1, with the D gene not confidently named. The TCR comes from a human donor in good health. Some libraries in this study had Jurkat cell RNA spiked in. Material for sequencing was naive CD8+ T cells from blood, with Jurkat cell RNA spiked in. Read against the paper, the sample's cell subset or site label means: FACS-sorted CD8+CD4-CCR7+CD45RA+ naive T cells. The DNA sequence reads TGCGCCAGCAGCTTATCTCAGTACACTGAAGCTTTCTTT. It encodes CASSLSQYTEAFF.